This T cell receptor beta chain emerged from a study of tumour-infiltrating T cells in Burkitt lymphoma. Study-level information: Overall and progression-free survival were predicted by productive clonality.

TCRdb's copy holds only in-frame clones and misses some; the assay was immunoSEQ multiplex PCR. Among about 1,700 clones listed, less than 20% were seen once. The CDR3 covers 14 residues. The V and J ends lost 2 bases and 7 bases respectively, with 15 bases between them. Germline V gene data show CDR1 as ENHRY and CDR2 as SYGVKD. A few counts support this clone. The source is a human donor with diffuse large B-cell lymphoma. This sequence joins TRBV10-3 and TRBJ2-7, with D maybe TRBD2 (5 bases). Sequencing was done on a sample of tumor tissue. CDR3 in DNA: TGTGCCATCAGTGAGAGTCCTTCTACGGGGGAGCAGTACTTC. It encodes CAISESPSTGEQYF.